This T cell receptor (beta chain) was identified in a study of brain T cells in children with intractable seizures. A word on this clone: Antigen: not known.

The J segment lost 7 bases and the V segment lost 2 bases, leaving 7 bases of the junction unmatched. Germline-derived CDR1 and CDR2 are SGHNT and YYREEE (reference sequence). The CDR3 runs 14 residues. Sequencing was limited to surgery cases with top T cell transcript signatures in brain tissue. Patients received at least one anti-epileptic drug before surgery. Study-level points and caveats: Known viral epitope-specific CDR3s closely matched each case's top public brain CDR3.

The repertoire was sequenced with immunoSEQ multiplex PCR; TCRdb's copy has only in-frame clones and lacks some. The table lists 5,600 or so clones, around 90% of them singletons. The V and J genes are TRBV5-4 and TRBJ2-5, with TRBD2 matching 8 bases. The starting material was resected brain tissue, obtained at surgery. The clonotype was recovered from a boy under three years old with focal cortical dysplasia and intractable seizures. The CDR3 reads CASSFQGRGGTQYF. The CDR3 DNA reads as TGTGCCAGCAGCTTTCAGGGCCGGGGGGGGACCCAGTACTTC.